This TCR beta chain was sequenced for a study of OX40 agonist ivuxolimab in advanced cancers. Study summary: Patients took ivuxolimab, an agonistic anti-OX40 (CD134) antibody. Study conclusions and caveats: On average, a greater number of expanded clones characterised CD8+ T cells relative to CD4+.

This clone was counted a single time. Its antigen is still unknown. Germline CDR1 KGHSH, CDR2 LQKENI. The CDR3 has 14 amino acids. V lost 10 bases and J 3 bases, leaving 18 bases between the germline ends. A history of autoimmune disease or systemic immunosuppression excluded patients. Profiled with immunoSEQ multiplex PCR; TCRdb holds only in-frame clones, not every one. Of some 78,000 clones detected, roughly 86% appear once; the ten largest clones hold about 0.89%. The genes are TRBV18 and TRBJ1-1; no clear D. The specimen was CD4+ or CD8+ T cells sorted from blood, collected in a trial of the OX40 agonist ivuxolimab. The sequence was collected from an adult with an advanced solid tumor such as melanoma, head and neck, liver or kidney cancer. CDR3 sequence (DNA): TGTGCCACCCGGCGGGATTATGGGGACACTGAAGCTTTCTTT. It translates to CATRRDYGDTEAFF.